This T cell receptor (beta chain) comes out of a study of blood T cell repertoires in COVID-19. About the study: There were acute and convalescent COVID-19 samples, and they came from the United States, Italy and Spain. The cDNA or gDNA used as material had been derived from T cells, B-cell-depleted T cells, or PBMCs.

The CDR3 loop spans 14 amino acids. The V end lost 5 bases, the J end lost 0 bases, and 10 bases lay between the germline ends. Germline loops: CDR1 SGHRS, CDR2 YFSETQ. In the study's own analysis: Amplified reference gene primers provided the basis for estimating nucleated cell counts. Here immunoSEQ multiplex PCR was the method, and the copy in TCRdb shows in-frame clones only, minus some. That table is the source of V, J and clone size, and D and trimming were worked out from the DNA. The sample has around 100,000 clones; around 87% are singletons. The chain is built from TRBV5-1 and TRBJ2-3; perhaps TRBD2 as D (6 bases). Sequencing was performed on peripheral blood. The TCR originated in a man aged 45-65 years with acute or convalescent COVID-19. The CDR3 is CASSGGSSTDTQYF. The CDR3 nucleotides are TGCGCCAGCAGTGGGGGGTCTAGCACAGATACGCAGTATTTT.